This T cell receptor (beta chain) is from a study of blood T cell repertoires in COVID-19. Study-level background: The United States, Italy and Spain provided the acute and convalescent COVID-19 samples.

From germline, CDR1 is SGHRS and CDR2 YFSETQ. This CDR3 is built from 13 residues. V shed 4 bases, J shed 6 bases, and the junction held 6 bases outside the gene matches. Sequenced by immunoSEQ multiplex PCR; TCRdb stores in-frame clones only, minus some. Of roughly 380,000 clones detected, around 85% appear once; the ten largest clones hold approximately 3.6%. Sequencing was carried out using peripheral blood. The receptor's source is a woman aged 18-29 years with acute or convalescent COVID-19. This chain uses TRBV5-1 with TRBJ2-7, with 8 bases fitting TRBD1. Written as DNA, the CDR3 is TGCGCCAGCAGCCCATCAGGGGGCTCCGAGCAGTACTTC. It specifies CASSPSGGSEQYF.